Each of the 30 T cell receptor beta chains below was sequenced from the same sample in a study of lymphopenia after photon versus proton radiotherapy. Produced via immunoSEQ multiplex PCR; TCRdb's table is partial and in-frame only. The table has around 150,000 clones, around 85% seen once. Source: peripheral blood, taken from a patient treated with photon-based radiotherapy. These receptors were obtained from a man aged 50 to 59 with gastric cancer.

This sequence joins TRBV7-3 and TRBJ2-7; TRBD2 aligns across 13 bases. The J segment lost 1 base and the V segment lost 4 bases, leaving 4 bases of the junction unmatched. Germline V gene sequence: CDR1 SGHTA, CDR2 FQGTGA. The CDR3 runs 16 residues. The CDR3 region is CASSSSLAGGSYEQYF. In nucleotides, the CDR3 is TGTGCCAGCAGCTCGTCACTAGCGGGAGGGTCCTACGAGCAGTACTTC.

This clone has more than one count but fewer than ten. The rearrangement joins TRBV25-1 to TRBJ1-2, with D uncertain. CDR1 is MGHDK, CDR2 SYGVNS, per germline. Trimming left V 4 bases short and J 8 bases short, with 17 bases between. The CDR3 is 14 amino acids. In DNA, the CDR3 is TGTGCCAGCAGTGGAGCCGGACGCGACGGAGGCTACACCTTC. This encodes CASSGAGRDGGYTF.

The chain recombines TRBV5-3 with TRBJ2-7, with D possibly TRBD1 on 5 matching bases. TRBV5-3 is flagged as an ORF with uncertain function. Trimming took 0 bases from V and 5 from J, leaving 18 bases between them. CDR3 length: 16 amino acids. This CDR3 reads CARSLEVLDITHEQYF. For the CDR3, the DNA is TGTGCCAGAAGCTTGGAGGTCCTGGACATCACCCACGAGCAGTACTTC.

The chain couples TRBV29-1 to TRBJ2-3; TRBD1 or TRBD2 may be the D gene (6 bases each). Germline assignment: CDR1 SQVTM and CDR2 ANQGSEA. Trimming took off 6 bases at V and 8 bases at J, with 18 bases between the two ends. The CDR3 covers 13 residues. For the CDR3, the DNA is TGCAGCGTCGGGGAGGCCGTGGGGGCTACGCAGTATTTT. Encoded protein: CSVGEAVGATQYF.

The chain links TRBV4-2 to TRBJ2-7; 8 nucleotides agree with TRBD2. Trimming at V came to 4 bases and at J to 4 bases, leaving 9 bases not matched to a gene. Germline-derived CDR1 and CDR2 are LGHNA and YNFKEQ. The CDR3 has 15 amino acids. CDR3 protein: CASSPNSGRQYEQYF. The CDR3 DNA sequence: TGTGCCAGCAGCCCCAACAGCGGGAGACAGTACGAGCAGTACTTC.

This chain links TRBV4-2 with TRBJ2-1; perhaps TRBD2 as D (7 bases). The germline V gene has CDR1 LGHNA and CDR2 YNFKEQ. This CDR3 region has 15 residues. The V gene lost 0 bases and the J gene lost 8 bases, with 14 bases spanning the gap. CDR3 loop: CASSQDSGAGDEQFF. As DNA, the CDR3 is TGTGCCAGCAGCCAAGATTCGGGGGCGGGAGATGAGCAGTTCTTC.

This chain uses TRBV18 with TRBJ2-1; 8 nucleotides agree with TRBD1. V shed 3 bases, J shed 9 bases, and the junction held 19 bases outside the gene matches. The CDR3 sequence is 18 residues long. In germline, CDR1 is KGHSH, CDR2 LQKENI. The CDR3 bases are TGTGCCAGCTCACCGCCCATCCGGGACAGGAATATTTTAGGTGAGCAGTTCTTC. It codes for CASSPPIRDRNILGEQFF.

This chain connects TRBV5-4 to TRBJ1-2; TRBD1 matches at 8 bases. CDR1 SGHNT and CDR2 YYREEE come from the germline V gene (reference sequence). Trimming took 5 bases from V and 8 from J; bases not matched to a gene: 8. The length of the CDR3 is 13 residues. The CDR3 nucleotides read TGTGCCAGCAGTCTGGACAGGGAAGGAGGCTACACCTTC. Translated, it gives CASSLDREGGYTF.

This chain links TRBV7-9 with TRBJ2-1; D ambiguous. Trimming removed 5 bases from V and 4 bases from J, with 6 bases in between. The CDR3 extends over 12 amino acids. In germline, CDR1 is SEHNR, CDR2 FQNEAQ (reference sequence). CDR3 DNA sequence: TGTGCCAGCAGCCAGATTTACAATGAGCAGTTCTTC. This encodes CASSQIYNEQFF.

The V and J genes are TRBV7-2 and TRBJ1-2; 7 nucleotides match TRBD1. The J segment lost 7 bases and the V segment lost 2 bases, leaving 10 bases of the junction unmatched. The CDR3 runs to 15 residues. Per germline, CDR1 SGHTA and CDR2 FQGNSA. CDR3 DNA sequence: TGTGCCAGCAGCTTAAGGGGGCAGGGGGTTAGTGGCTACACCTTC. This translates into CASSLRGQGVSGYTF.

The rearrangement joins TRBV6-4 to TRBJ2-2; D might be TRBD1 or TRBD2, each matching 5 bases. The CDR3 is 12 residues long. From germline, CDR1 is MRHNA and CDR2 SNTAGT. V dropped 6 bases and J dropped 6 bases, with 8 bases sitting between them. CDR3 DNA: TGTGCCAGCAGCCCGGGGCCCGGGGAGCTGTTTTTT. This encodes CASSPGPGELFF.

This chain uses TRBV7-6 with TRBJ2-7; D remains ambiguous. The CDR3 is 15 amino acids. Per germline, CDR1 SGHVS and CDR2 FNYEAQ. V was trimmed by 1 base and J by 5 bases, leaving 15 bases between them. CDR3 DNA sequence: TGTGCCAGCAGCTTAGACACATCGTCCCGAAACGAGCAGTACTTC. Translating gives CASSLDTSSRNEQYF.

This clone was observed once. Here the CDR3 DNA reads TGTGCCAGCAGTTTCTACAGGGACAGGGGGTGGCTGTTGAACACTGAAGCTTTCTTT. This encodes CASSFYRDRGWLLNTEAFF. The chain recombines TRBV28 with TRBJ1-1, with 11 bases matching TRBD1. V gave up 3 bases and J gave up 0 bases; unmatched junction bases: 12. CDR1 and CDR2 from the germline V gene are MDHEN and SYDVKM. There are 19 residues in the CDR3.

The chain joins TRBV5-1 to TRBJ1-2, with D possibly TRBD1 on 5 matching bases. Germline V gene data show CDR1 as SGHRS and CDR2 as YFSETQ. The CDR3 is 16 amino acids. Trimming left V 0 bases short and J 0 bases short, with 12 bases between. The CDR3 DNA sequence: TGCGCCAGCAGCTTGGCGGGGCCGCAGACTAACTATGGCTACACCTTC. As protein: CASSLAGPQTNYGYTF.

The chain combines TRBV21-1 with TRBJ2-7; the table's D call, TRBD1, has no DNA check behind it. TRBV21-1 is listed as a pseudogene. This CDR3 region has 17 residues. The CDR3 bases are TGTGCCAGCAGCAAAGGGCCCCGGGACAGGGGGTCCGGCGAGCAGTACTTC. Protein sequence: CASSKGPRDRGSGEQYF.

The chain employs TRBV4-3 and TRBJ2-7; D not certain. The CDR3 length is 13 residues. Germline V gene data show CDR1 as LGHNA and CDR2 as YSLEER. The V and J ends lost 2 bases and 1 base respectively, with 6 bases between them. CDR3 residues: CASSQRVSYEQYF. The CDR3 coding sequence is TGCGCCAGCAGCCAAAGGGTGTCCTACGAGCAGTACTTC.

The chain couples TRBV18 to TRBJ2-2, with D hard to call. Germline lookup yields CDR1 KGHSH and CDR2 LQKENI. Trimming removed 1 base from V and 4 bases from J, with 13 bases in between. This CDR3 is built from 16 residues. The CDR3 nucleotides are TGTGCCAGCTCACCACAATCCATTGCGGCCACCGGGGAGCTGTTTTTT. It is translated as CASSPQSIAATGELFF.

V is TRBV19 and J is TRBJ2-1, with D maybe TRBD1 (6 bases). The CDR3 has 12 amino acids. V dropped 6 bases and J dropped 9 bases, with 12 bases sitting between them. Per the germline V gene, CDR1 is LNHDA and CDR2 is SQIVND (reference sequence). In nucleotides, the CDR3 is TGTGCCAGTAGCCCCAGGGGACCTGAGCAGTTCTTC. Translation gives CASSPRGPEQFF.

In DNA form, the CDR3 reads TGCGCCAGCAGCCATATAGGGGCCGGCACTGAAGCTTTCTTT. It is translated as CASSHIGAGTEAFF. The chain links TRBV4-1 to TRBJ1-1; the D gene is possibly TRBD1 (5 bases). The V end lost 3 bases, the J end lost 4 bases, and 12 bases lay between the germline ends. CDR1 and CDR2 from the germline V gene are MGHRA and YSYEKL. The CDR3 consists of 14 residues.

V and J are TRBV4-1 and TRBJ1-2; D unresolved. The CDR3 is 14 residues long. Germline CDR1 MGHRA, CDR2 YSYEKL. V was trimmed by 4 bases and J by 7 bases, leaving 16 bases between them. In DNA, the CDR3 is TGCGCCAGCAGCCCCGGTGTAGTGTTGGGTGGCTACACCTTC. Its protein product is CASSPGVVLGGYTF.

The chain carries TRBV5-6 and TRBJ2-3; D is uncertain. The CDR3 runs 13 residues. Looked up from germline, CDR1 is SGHDT and CDR2 is YYEEEE. Trimming left V 4 bases short and J 0 bases short, with 6 bases between. The CDR3 loop reads CASSRGSTDTQYF. CDR3 coding DNA: TGTGCCAGCAGCCGCGGAAGCACAGATACGCAGTATTTT. Looking up the rest from reference TRBV5-6 and TRBJ2-3 gives the full variable domain: DAGVTQSPTHLIKTRGQQVTLRCSPKSGHDTVSWYQQALGQGPQFIFQYYEEEERQRGNFPDRFSGHQFPNYSSELNVNALLLGDSALYLCASSRGSTDTQYFGPGTRLTVL.

This clone was recorded at least ten times. The chain carries TRBV7-9 and TRBJ1-1; 7 bases align to TRBD1. V shed 0 bases and J 1 base; nucleotides not matched to a gene: 14. This CDR3 has 19 residues. Per germline, CDR1 SEHNR and CDR2 FQNEAQ (reference sequence). Here the CDR3 DNA reads TGTGCCAGCAGCTTAGCGGGTTGGAGGGGGCCGATTAGGAACACTGAAGCTTTCTTT. It is translated as CASSLAGWRGPIRNTEAFF.

This sequence joins TRBV30 and TRBJ2-7; 11 bases fit TRBD1. Germline V CDR1 and CDR2: GTSNPN, SVGIG (reference sequence). The CDR3 extends over 13 amino acids. V shed 5 bases and J 6 bases; nucleotides not matched to a gene: 6. CDR3 residues: CAWGRTGGGEQYF. As DNA, the CDR3 is TGTGCCTGGGGAAGGACAGGGGGCGGCGAGCAGTACTTC.

This clone was found once. This rearrangement joins TRBV4-1 to TRBJ2-2; the match to TRBD1 covers 7 bases. V lost 4 bases and J lost 8; bases outside the gene matches: 13. The CDR3 is 16 amino acids. Germline values: CDR1 MGHRA, CDR2 YSYEKL. This chain's CDR3 is CASSPLPGGNTGELFF. The DNA of the CDR3 is TGCGCCAGCAGCCCCCTCCCAGGGGGAAATACTGGGGAGCTGTTTTTT.

The rearrangement links TRBV7-3 to TRBJ1-2; D is possibly TRBD1 (6 bases). The CDR3 totals 15 residues. Germline assignment: CDR1 SGHTA and CDR2 FQGTGA. V lost 2 bases to trimming and J lost 4 bases, with 14 bases between them. CDR3 DNA: TGTGCCAGCAGCTTATTACAGGGCGGCAGCTATGGCTACACCTTC. Amino acids: CASSLLQGGSYGYTF. The entire variable domain, with the rest obtained from reference TRBV7-3 and TRBJ1-2, is as follows: GAGVSQTPSNKVTEKGKYVELRCDPISGHTALYWYRQSLGQGPEFLIYFQGTGAADDSGLPNDRFFAVRPEGSVSTLKIQRTERGDSAVYLCASSLLQGGSYGYTFGSGTRLTVV.

Comments on this clone: Within the sample, other DNA sequences also encode this same CDR3. The chain recombines TRBV9 with TRBJ1-1, with D uncertain. With 0 bases removed from V and 3 bases from J, the gap between germline ends came to 6 bases. Germline V gene sequence: CDR1 SGDLS, CDR2 YYNGEE. The CDR3 sequence is 13 residues long. The DNA for the CDR3 is TGTGCCAGCAGCGTAGGGGGTGACACTGAAGCTTTCTTT. Translating gives CASSVGGDTEAFF.

This chain uses TRBV30 with TRBJ1-1, with D perhaps matching TRBD1 (6 bases). V lost 2 bases, J lost 5 bases, and 15 bases lay in between. The CDR3 is 14 residues long. Germline values: CDR1 GTSNPN, CDR2 SVGIG (reference sequence). The CDR3 reads CAWSPPRGKTEAFF. CDR3 in DNA: TGTGCCTGGAGTCCCCCGAGGGGGAAAACTGAAGCTTTCTTT. Together with reference TRBV30 and TRBJ1-1, the CDR3 gives the full variable domain: SQTIHQWPATLVQPVGSPLSLECTVEGTSNPNLYWYRQAAGRGLQLLFYSVGIGQISSEVPQNLSASRPQDRQFILSSKKLLLSDSGFYLCAWSPPRGKTEAFFGQGTRLTVV.

The CDR3 loop reads CAWSVLSLNEQFF. DNA for the CDR3: TGTGCCTGGAGTGTACTCTCCCTCAATGAGCAGTTCTTC. The V gene is TRBV30, the J gene TRBJ2-1; the D is unclear. The germline V gene encodes CDR1 GTSNPN and CDR2 SVGIG (reference sequence). Trimming stripped 0 bases from V and 6 bases from J, with 9 bases between. This CDR3 is 13 amino acids long.

This clone appeared a few times. The chain combines TRBV5-8 with TRBJ1-5; D remains ambiguous. The CDR3 loop spans 13 amino acids. V was shortened by 4 bases and J by 2 bases, with 7 bases between the two germline ends. Looked up from germline, CDR1 is SGHTS and CDR2 is YDEGEE. DNA of the CDR3: TGTGCCAGCAGCCGACGGCGCAATCAGCCCCAGCATTTT. The encoded protein is CASSRRRNQPQHF.

The chain carries TRBV4-2 and TRBJ2-7, with D unclear. Trimming removed 0 bases from V and 3 bases from J, with 12 bases in between. The CDR3 is made up of 15 amino acids. In germline, CDR1 is LGHNA, CDR2 YNFKEQ. CDR3 residues: CASSQESEAIYEQYF. The CDR3 coding sequence is TGTGCCAGCAGCCAAGAGTCAGAAGCAATCTACGAGCAGTACTTC.